Listed here are 26 T cell receptor beta chains from one sample, sequenced in a study of blood T cells in healthy people across ages. Together with a sample-barcoded 5' primer, a J-beta primer mix was included in a second PCR lasting about 7 to 11 cycles. One entry per CDR3 protein results from TCRdb running MiXCR on the 5' RACE reads. The repertoire holds over 600,000 distinct CDR3 sequences, with approximately 21% as singletons. Sequenced input: blood. Source of these receptors: a man in his 70s in good health.

In this sample, this clonotype turned up a few times. The J gene is TRBJ1-4, the V gene TRBV5-1; no clear D gene. This CDR3 region has 13 residues. V lost 0 bases and J lost 3, with 3 bases in between. Germline assignment: CDR1 SGHRS and CDR2 YFSETQ. This chain's CDR3 is CASSLVANEKLFF. CDR3 nucleotide sequence: TGCGCCAGCAGCTTGGTTGCTAATGAAAAACTGTTTTTT.

The V and J genes are TRBV9 and TRBJ2-7; no clear D gene. V was cut by 0 bases and J by 0 bases, with 10 bases left in between. This CDR3 has 15 amino acids. Germline V CDR1 and CDR2: SGDLS, YYNGEE. CDR3 nucleotides: TGTGCCAGCAGCGTAGCCCCCACGGGCTCCTACGAGCAGTACTTC. Its translation: CASSVAPTGSYEQYF.

This clonotype was seen only a few times. The chain has TRBV5-4 and TRBJ2-5; 10 bases are a match to TRBD2. Germline assignment: CDR1 SGHNT and CDR2 YYREEE (reference sequence). The CDR3 is 14 amino acids. Unmatched junction bases numbered 2, after V lost 5 bases and J lost 1 base. Here the CDR3 reads CASSTSGTQETQYF. CDR3 DNA: TGTGCCAGCAGTACTAGCGGGACCCAAGAGACCCAGTACTTC. Looking up the rest from reference TRBV5-4 and TRBJ2-5 gives the full variable domain: ETGVTQSPTHLIKTRGQQVTLRCSSQSGHNTVSWYQQALGQGPQFIFQYYREEENGRGNFPPRFSGLQFPNYSSELNVNALELDDSALYLCASSTSGTQETQYFGPGTRLLVL.

This rearrangement joins TRBV6-2 or TRBV6-3 to TRBJ2-1; tentative D call: TRBD2 (5 bases). Trimming took 5 bases from V and 8 from J, leaving 13 bases between them. CDR3 length: 13 residues. The germline V gene encodes CDR1 MNHEY and CDR2 SVGEGT. In DNA, the CDR3 is TGTGCCAGCAGTAGGTGGGAGATCTATGAGCAGTTCTTC. This encodes CASSRWEIYEQFF.

The CDR3, as DNA: TGTGCCAGCGGTAGGGATCTGAACACTGAAGCTTTCTTT. Its protein product is CASGRDLNTEAFF. V and J are TRBV6-5 and TRBJ1-1; unclear D gene. The CDR3 runs 13 residues. Between the trimmed V and J ends, which lost 8 bases and 0 bases, there was a span of 10 bases. Germline lookup yields CDR1 MNHEY and CDR2 SVGAGI.

Details on this clonotype: Its ends do not fully match the called genes, so a read error is possible. V and J are TRBV5-4 and TRBJ1-2; a possible D gene is TRBD1 (6 bases). Germline V gene lookup returns CDR1 SGHNT and CDR2 YYREEE (reference sequence). The CDR3 spans 14 residues. CDR3 sequence reads: CASSSGTTPHGYTF. The CDR3 nucleotides read TGTGCCAGCAGCTCGGGGACAACTCCACATGGCTACACCTTT.

This chain joins TRBV7-2 and TRBJ2-5; D is unclear. The J call may be in error: the DNA end matches TRBJ2-1 better. Germline CDR1 and CDR2: SGHTA and FQGNSA. The CDR3 spans 16 residues. The CDR3 DNA reads TGTGCCAGCAGCTTAGCAGGCAGCTACCCCTACAATGAGCAGTTCTTC. This sequence encodes CASSLAGSYPYNEQFF.

This clonotype has a handful of counts. The chain is built from TRBV7-8 and TRBJ2-2, with no clear D. Germline V CDR1 and CDR2: SGHVS, FQNEAQ. The CDR3 length is 14 residues. Trimming removed 5 bases from V and 4 bases from J, with 11 bases in between. Here the CDR3 DNA reads TGTGCCAGCAGCCCCCCTAGTGCCACCGGGGAGCTGTTTTTT. Its translation is CASSPPSATGELFF.

In its sample, this clonotype was seen a few times. The V and J genes are TRBV15 and TRBJ1-4; tentatively, D is TRBD1 (5 bases). CDR1 is LNHNV, CDR2 YYDKDF, per germline (reference sequence). The CDR3 consists of 15 residues. The V end was cut by 0 bases, the J end by 8 bases, with 13 bases between. CDR3 sequence (DNA): TGTGCCACCAGCAGAGATGGGGACCGACGGGAAAAACTGTTTTTT. It is translated as CATSRDGDRREKLFF. Supplemented by reference TRBV15 and TRBJ1-4, the full variable domain reads DAMVIQNPRYQVTQFGKPVTLSCSQTLNHNVMYWYQQKSSQAPKLLFHYYDKDFNNEADTPDNFQSRRPNTSFCFLDIRSPGLGDTAMYLCATSRDGDRREKLFFGSGTQLSVL.

CDR3 sequence (DNA): TGTGCCACACGACGGAGCTCCTATAATTCACCCCTCCACTTT. As protein: CATRRSSYNSPLHF. J is TRBJ1-6 and V is TRBV6-2 or TRBV6-3; D gene unclear. The V end lost 10 bases, the J end lost 0 bases, and 10 bases lay between the germline ends. This CDR3 has 14 amino acids. Germline-derived CDR1 and CDR2 are MNHEY and SVGEGT.

The rearrangement links TRBV10-3 to TRBJ2-7, with 8 bases fitting TRBD1. CDR3 size: 14 residues. CDR1 and CDR2 from the germline V gene are ENHRY and SYGVKD. V lost 4 bases and J lost 2; bases outside the gene matches: 4. The CDR3 loop is CAISGGTGTYEQYF. The CDR3 DNA reads TGTGCCATCAGTGGCGGGACAGGAACCTACGAGCAGTACTTC.

V usage is TRBV27 and J usage is TRBJ2-4, with TRBD1 matching 8 bases. CDR3 length equals 16 residues. The V gene end was trimmed by 2 bases and the J gene end by 0 bases; junction bases not matched to a gene: 3. Per the germline V gene, CDR1 is MNHEY and CDR2 is SMNVEV (reference sequence). This CDR3 reads CASSLTGTGAKNIQYF. In DNA form, the CDR3 reads TGTGCCAGCAGTTTAACCGGGACAGGAGCCAAAAACATTCAGTACTTC.

This rearrangement joins TRBV14 to TRBJ2-5; 8 bases line up with TRBD2. TRBJ2-1 matches the DNA end more closely, so the J call is doubtful. Germline V gives CDR1 SGHDN, CDR2 FVKESK. This CDR3 contains 15 residues. The CDR3 is CASSHAGLGDREQFF. DNA of the CDR3: TGTGCCAGCAGCCATGCGGGACTAGGGGACCGTGAGCAGTTCTTC.

This clonotype was picked up a small number of times. The rearrangement links TRBV20-1 to TRBJ2-5; TRBD1 is a possible D gene (6 bases). Matching the DNA end better, TRBJ2-7 makes the J call doubtful. The CDR3 length is 13 residues. Germline loops: CDR1 DFQATT, CDR2 SNEGSKA (reference sequence). As DNA, the CDR3 is TGCAGTGCTAGGCCGGGACACTCCTACGAGCAGTACTTC. Its protein is CSARPGHSYEQYF.

The chain joins TRBV3-1 to TRBJ2-7; D gene ambiguous. Germline CDR1 and CDR2: LGHDT and YNNKEL (reference sequence). This CDR3 region has 14 residues. V lost 1 base, J lost 2 bases, and 9 bases lay in between. This CDR3 is CASSQGGTAYEQYF. CDR3 DNA sequence: TGTGCCAGCAGCCAAGGGGGAACGGCCTACGAGCAGTACTTC.

This clonotype was observed a handful of times. The genes are TRBV6-6 and TRBJ1-2; D remains ambiguous. This CDR3 has 15 residues. Germline V gene data show CDR1 as MNHNY and CDR2 as SVGAGI (reference sequence). The V end was cut by 2 bases, the J end by 6 bases, with 16 bases between. CDR3 in amino acids: CASSYEVPKIDGYTF. CDR3 DNA: TGTGCCAGCAGTTACGAAGTACCTAAGATTGATGGCTACACCTTC.

This clonotype turned up a few times. The rearrangement joins TRBV5-1 to TRBJ2-5; D not resolved. Germline CDR1 SGHRS, CDR2 YFSETQ. Between the trimmed V and J ends, which lost 5 bases and 1 base, there was a span of 15 bases. This CDR3 contains 15 residues. CDR3 DNA sequence: TGCGCCAGCAGGTTCCTCCCGAACATCCAAGAGACCCAGTACTTC. Amino acids: CASRFLPNIQETQYF.

The chain is built from TRBV20-1 and TRBJ2-1; no clear D. This CDR3 spans 15 amino acids. CDR1 DFQATT and CDR2 SNEGSKA come from the germline V gene (reference sequence). The V end lost 1 base, the J end lost 8 bases, and 18 bases lay between the germline ends. In nucleotides, the CDR3 is TGCAGTGCTAGAGTTACTGGCCGACACGCATATGAGCAGTTCTTC. This encodes CSARVTGRHAYEQFF.

This sequence joins TRBV7-8 and TRBJ2-5; the match to TRBD2 covers 12 bases. V lost 1 base to trimming and J lost 5 bases; unmatched junction nucleotides: 11. There are 18 residues in the CDR3. Germline-derived CDR1 and CDR2 are SGHVS and FQNEAQ. The CDR3 DNA reads TGTGCCAGCAGCTTAGGGGATCTACTAGCGGGAGGCGGGGAGACCCAGTACTTC. Amino acids: CASSLGDLLAGGGETQYF.

This clonotype was detected only a few times. This sequence joins TRBV27 and TRBJ1-5, with D hard to call. V lost 6 bases, J lost 0 bases, and 12 bases lay in between. The CDR3 runs to 15 residues. Per the germline V gene, CDR1 is MNHEY and CDR2 is SMNVEV (reference sequence). The CDR3 region is CASSLFQSSNQPQHF. DNA of the CDR3: TGTGCCAGCAGCCTTTTTCAGAGTAGCAATCAGCCCCAGCATTTT.

This clonotype was detected ten times or more. The chain couples TRBV20-1 to TRBJ2-1; TRBD1 or TRBD2 may be the D gene (5 bases each). Germline V gives CDR1 DFQATT, CDR2 SNEGSKA (reference sequence). The CDR3 spans 15 residues. Trimming removed 5 bases from V and 0 bases from J, with 14 bases in between. The CDR3 spells CSAEGTGLSYNEQFF. DNA of the CDR3: TGCAGTGCTGAGGGGACCGGGCTCTCCTACAATGAGCAGTTCTTC.

The rearrangement links TRBV12-3 or TRBV12-4 to TRBJ1-3; 8 nucleotides agree with TRBD1. The CDR3 is 15 residues long. V dropped 4 bases and J dropped 0; count of bases not matched to a gene: 2. The DNA for the CDR3 is TGTGCCAGCAGTTCGGACAGGGACTCTGGAAACACCATATATTTT. This sequence encodes CASSSDRDSGNTIYF.

This clonotype was counted at least ten times. This chain links TRBV4-1 with TRBJ2-7; 8 positions agree with TRBD1. J was trimmed by 1 base and V by 2 bases; bases with no gene match: 4. Germline CDR1 is MGHRA and CDR2 is YSYEKL. The CDR3 has 15 residues. Here the CDR3 reads CASSQLDRVSYEQYF. The CDR3 nucleotides are TGCGCCAGCAGCCAACTGGACAGGGTATCCTACGAGCAGTACTTC.

The V and J genes are TRBV4-1 and TRBJ1-2; TRBD1 might be the D (6 bases). This CDR3 region has 15 residues. Germline CDR1 MGHRA, CDR2 YSYEKL. The V gene lost 4 bases and the J gene lost 4 bases, with 16 bases spanning the gap. In DNA form, the CDR3 reads TGCGCCAGCAGCCCGGGACATGGCGATCCCTATGGCTACACCTTC. Encoded protein: CASSPGHGDPYGYTF.

In its sample, this clonotype was seen a few times. The V gene is TRBV4-3, the J gene TRBJ2-1; tentatively, D is TRBD1 or TRBD2 (5 bases each). CDR1 and CDR2 from the germline V gene are LGHNA and YSLEER. Between the trimmed V and J ends, which lost 0 bases and 2 bases, there was a span of 14 bases. CDR3 length: 17 residues. The CDR3 DNA follows: TGCGCCAGCAGCCAAGAGGGACCCACCGGGGCCTACAATGAGCAGTTCTTC. Translating gives CASSQEGPTGAYNEQFF.

The chain employs TRBV6-5 and TRBJ2-5, with 7 bases lining up with TRBD1. The J call may be faulty, since TRBJ2-1 better matches the DNA end. CDR1 MNHEY and CDR2 SVGAGI come from the germline V gene. The CDR3 runs to 14 residues. The CDR3, as DNA: TGTGCCAGCAGAACCGGGACAGCGGCCGATGAGCAGTTCTTC. It translates to CASRTGTAADEQFF.